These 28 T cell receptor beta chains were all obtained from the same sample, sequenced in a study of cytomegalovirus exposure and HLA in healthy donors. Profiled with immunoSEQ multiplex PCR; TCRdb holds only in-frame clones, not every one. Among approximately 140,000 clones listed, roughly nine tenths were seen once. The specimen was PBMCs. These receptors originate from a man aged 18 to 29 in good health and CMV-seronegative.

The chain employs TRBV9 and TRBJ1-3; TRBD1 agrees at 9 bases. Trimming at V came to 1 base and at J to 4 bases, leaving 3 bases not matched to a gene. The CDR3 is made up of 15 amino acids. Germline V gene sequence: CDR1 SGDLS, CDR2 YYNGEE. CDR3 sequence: CASSVTGQGGNTIYF. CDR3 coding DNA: TGTGCCAGCAGCGTAACGGGACAGGGAGGAAACACCATATATTTT.

The CDR3 here is CASSEGPGETQYF. The CDR3 DNA reads as TGTGCCAGCAGTGAAGGGCCGGGTGAGACCCAGTACTTC. This chain connects TRBV6-1 to TRBJ2-5; unclear D gene. Deletions cut 1 base from V and 5 bases from J, with 8 bases between. The CDR3 has 13 amino acids. Per germline, CDR1 MNHNS and CDR2 SASEGT.

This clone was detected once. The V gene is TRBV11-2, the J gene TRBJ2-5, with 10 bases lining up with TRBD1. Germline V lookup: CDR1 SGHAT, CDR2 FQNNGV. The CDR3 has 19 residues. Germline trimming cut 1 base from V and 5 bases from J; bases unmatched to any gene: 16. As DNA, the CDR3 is TGTGCCAGCAGCTTAGTGGGACAGGGGATTTTGGGGGTGCAGGAGACCCAGTACTTC. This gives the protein CASSLVGQGILGVQETQYF. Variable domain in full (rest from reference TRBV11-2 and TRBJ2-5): EAGVAQSPRYKIIEKRQSVAFWCNPISGHATLYWYQQILGQGPKLLIQFQNNGVVDDSQLPKDRFSAERLKGVDSTLKIQPAKLEDSAVYLCASSLVGQGILGVQETQYFGPGTRLLVL.

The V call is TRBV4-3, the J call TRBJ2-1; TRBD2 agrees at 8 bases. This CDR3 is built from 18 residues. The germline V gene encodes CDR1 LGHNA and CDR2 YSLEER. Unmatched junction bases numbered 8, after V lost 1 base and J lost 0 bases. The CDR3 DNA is TGCGCCAGCAGCCAAGTTGAGGGACTAGGGGTCTCCTACAATGAGCAGTTCTTC. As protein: CASSQVEGLGVSYNEQFF.

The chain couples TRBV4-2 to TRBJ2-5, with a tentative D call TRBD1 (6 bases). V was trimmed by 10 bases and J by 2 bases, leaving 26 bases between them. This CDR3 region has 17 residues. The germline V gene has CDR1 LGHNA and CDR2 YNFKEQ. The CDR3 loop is CATRRGDSGGVQETQYF. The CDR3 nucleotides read TGTGCCACCAGACGGGGTGATAGTGGGGGCGTTCAAGAGACCCAGTACTTC.

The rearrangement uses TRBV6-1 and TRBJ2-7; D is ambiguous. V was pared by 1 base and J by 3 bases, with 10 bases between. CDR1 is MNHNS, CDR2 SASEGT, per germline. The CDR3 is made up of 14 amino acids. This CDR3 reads CASSEGRYVYEQYF. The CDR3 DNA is TGTGCCAGCAGTGAAGGTCGCTACGTCTACGAGCAGTACTTC.

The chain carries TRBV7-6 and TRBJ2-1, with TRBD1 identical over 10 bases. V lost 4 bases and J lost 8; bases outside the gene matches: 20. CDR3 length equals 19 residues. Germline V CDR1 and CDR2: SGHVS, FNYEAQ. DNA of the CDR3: TGTGCCAGCAGCTCACACAACAGGACAGGGGGAACGTGGTTCGATGAGCAGTTCTTC. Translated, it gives CASSSHNRTGGTWFDEQFF.

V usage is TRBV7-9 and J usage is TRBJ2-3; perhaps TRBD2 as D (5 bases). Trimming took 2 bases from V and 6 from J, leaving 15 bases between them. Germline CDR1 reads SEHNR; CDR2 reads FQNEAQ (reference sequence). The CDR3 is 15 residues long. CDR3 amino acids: CASSLRGGSGDTQYF. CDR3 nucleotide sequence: TGTGCCAGCAGCTTACGTGGTGGGTCGGGGGATACGCAGTATTTT.

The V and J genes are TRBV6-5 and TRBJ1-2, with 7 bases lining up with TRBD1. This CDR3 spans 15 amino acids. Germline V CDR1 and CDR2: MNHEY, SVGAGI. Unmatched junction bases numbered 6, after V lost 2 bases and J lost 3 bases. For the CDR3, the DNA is TGTGCCAGCAGTTACCGACAGGGATCGCACTATGGCTACACCTTC. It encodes CASSYRQGSHYGYTF.

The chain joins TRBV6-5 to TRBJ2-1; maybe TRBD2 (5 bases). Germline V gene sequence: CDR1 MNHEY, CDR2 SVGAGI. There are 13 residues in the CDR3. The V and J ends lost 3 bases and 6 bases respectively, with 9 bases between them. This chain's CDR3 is CASSYLGSNEQFF. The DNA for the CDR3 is TGTGCCAGCAGTTATCTGGGGAGCAATGAGCAGTTCTTC.

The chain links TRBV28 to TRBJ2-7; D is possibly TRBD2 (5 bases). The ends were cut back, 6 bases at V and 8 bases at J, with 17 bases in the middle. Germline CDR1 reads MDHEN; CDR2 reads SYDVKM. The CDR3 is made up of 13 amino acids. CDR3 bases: TGTGCCAGCAGAACCGGCCAGAGGGAGCAGCAGTACTTC. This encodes CASRTGQREQQYF. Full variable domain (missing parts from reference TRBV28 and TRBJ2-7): DVKVTQSSRYLVKRTGEKVFLECVQDMDHENMFWYRQDPGLGLRLIYFSYDVKMKEKGDIPEGYSVSREKKERFSLILESASTNQTSMYLCASRTGQREQQYFGPGTRLTVT.

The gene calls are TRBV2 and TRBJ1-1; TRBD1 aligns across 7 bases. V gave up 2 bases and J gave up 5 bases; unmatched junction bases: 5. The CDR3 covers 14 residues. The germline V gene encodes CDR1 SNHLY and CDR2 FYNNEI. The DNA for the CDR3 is TGTGCCAGCAGTGAATATCCAGGGGGGACTGAAGCTTTCTTT. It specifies CASSEYPGGTEAFF.

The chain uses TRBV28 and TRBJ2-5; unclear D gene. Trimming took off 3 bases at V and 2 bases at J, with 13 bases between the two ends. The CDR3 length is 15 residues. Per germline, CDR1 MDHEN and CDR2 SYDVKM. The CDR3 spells CASSFALTEQETQYF. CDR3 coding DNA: TGTGCCAGCAGTTTCGCCCTTACTGAACAAGAGACCCAGTACTTC. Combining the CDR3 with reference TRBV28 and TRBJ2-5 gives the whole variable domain DVKVTQSSRYLVKRTGEKVFLECVQDMDHENMFWYRQDPGLGLRLIYFSYDVKMKEKGDIPEGYSVSREKKERFSLILESASTNQTSMYLCASSFALTEQETQYFGPGTRLLVL.

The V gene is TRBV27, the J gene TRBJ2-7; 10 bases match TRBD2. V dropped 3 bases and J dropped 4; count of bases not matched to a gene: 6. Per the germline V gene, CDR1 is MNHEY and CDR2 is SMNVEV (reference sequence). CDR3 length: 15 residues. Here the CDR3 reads CASSFSGRPLYEQYF. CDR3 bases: TGTGCCAGCAGTTTTAGCGGGAGGCCGCTTTACGAGCAGTACTTC.

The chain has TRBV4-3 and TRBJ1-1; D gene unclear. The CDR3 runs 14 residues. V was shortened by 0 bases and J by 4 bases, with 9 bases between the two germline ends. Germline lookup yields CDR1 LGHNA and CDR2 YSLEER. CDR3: CASSQEVRSTEAFF. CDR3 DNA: TGCGCCAGCAGCCAAGAGGTCCGGAGCACTGAAGCTTTCTTT.

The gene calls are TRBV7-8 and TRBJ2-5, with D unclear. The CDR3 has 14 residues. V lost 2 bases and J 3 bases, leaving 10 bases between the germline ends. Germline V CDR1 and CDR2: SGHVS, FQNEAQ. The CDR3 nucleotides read TGTGCCAGCAGCTTAATGCCCCCAGAAGAGACCCAGTACTTC. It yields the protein CASSLMPPEETQYF.

CDR3 protein: CASSPSGGGETQYF. DNA of the CDR3: TGTGCCAGTAGCCCCTCGGGAGGGGGGGAGACCCAGTACTTC. The chain joins TRBV19 to TRBJ2-5, with 8 bases aligning to TRBD2. Germline-derived CDR1 and CDR2 are LNHDA and SQIVND (reference sequence). The V gene end was trimmed by 6 bases and the J gene end by 5 bases; junction bases not matched to a gene: 8. The CDR3 totals 14 residues. The entire variable domain, with the rest obtained from reference TRBV19 and TRBJ2-5, is as follows: DGGITQSPKYLFRKEGQNVTLSCEQNLNHDAMYWYRQDPGQGLRLIYYSQIVNDFQKGDIAEGYSVSREKKESFPLTVTSAQKNPTAFYLCASSPSGGGETQYFGPGTRLLVL.

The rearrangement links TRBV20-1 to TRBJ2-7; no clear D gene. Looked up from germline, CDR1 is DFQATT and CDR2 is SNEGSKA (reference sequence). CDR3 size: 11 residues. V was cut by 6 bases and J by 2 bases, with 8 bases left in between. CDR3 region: CSARLAYEQYF. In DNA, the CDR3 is TGCAGTGCGCGACTGGCCTACGAGCAGTACTTC.

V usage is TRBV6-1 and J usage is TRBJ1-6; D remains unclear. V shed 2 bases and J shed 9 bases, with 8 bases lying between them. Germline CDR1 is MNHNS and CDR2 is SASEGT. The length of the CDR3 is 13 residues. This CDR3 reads CASSEYRVSPLHF. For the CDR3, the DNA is TGTGCCAGCAGTGAATACCGGGTTTCACCCCTCCACTTT.

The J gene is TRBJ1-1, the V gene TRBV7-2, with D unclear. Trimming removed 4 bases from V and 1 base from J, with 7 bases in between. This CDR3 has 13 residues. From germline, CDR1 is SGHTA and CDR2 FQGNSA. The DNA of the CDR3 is TGTGCCAGCAGCTCAAACAAGAACACTGAAGCTTTCTTT. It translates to CASSSNKNTEAFF.

As DNA, the CDR3 is TGTGCCAGCAGTGCCGACAGGGTAACCAAAAACATTCAGTACTTC. Its protein is CASSADRVTKNIQYF. The gene calls are TRBV6-5 and TRBJ2-4, with 7 bases lining up with TRBD1. J was trimmed by 2 bases and V by 5 bases; bases with no gene match: 6. This CDR3 is 15 amino acids long. Germline CDR1 and CDR2: MNHEY and SVGAGI.

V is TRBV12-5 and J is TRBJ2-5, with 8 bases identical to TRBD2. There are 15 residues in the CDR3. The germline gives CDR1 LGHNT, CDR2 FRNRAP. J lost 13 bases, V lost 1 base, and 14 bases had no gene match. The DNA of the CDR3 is TGTGCTAGTGGTTTGGGATTGGACGGTTCGGGAGGGCCGTACTTC. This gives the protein CASGLGLDGSGGPYF.

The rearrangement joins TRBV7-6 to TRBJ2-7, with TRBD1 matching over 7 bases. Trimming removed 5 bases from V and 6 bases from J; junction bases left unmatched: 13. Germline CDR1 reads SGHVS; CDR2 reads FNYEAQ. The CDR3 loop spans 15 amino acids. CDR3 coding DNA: TGTGCCAGCAGCCTTTCCCAGGGGGTCGGCGCCGAGCAGTACTTC. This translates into CASSLSQGVGAEQYF.

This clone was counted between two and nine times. The CDR3 loop is CAWSRTVYEQYF. The CDR3 nucleotides read TGTGCCTGGAGCCGGACAGTCTACGAGCAGTACTTC. The chain is built from TRBV30 and TRBJ2-7, with TRBD1 as a possible D gene (6 bases). Trimming pared 3 bases from V and 3 bases from J, leaving 9 bases between. Germline V gene data show CDR1 as GTSNPN and CDR2 as SVGIG (reference sequence). The CDR3 contains 12 residues.

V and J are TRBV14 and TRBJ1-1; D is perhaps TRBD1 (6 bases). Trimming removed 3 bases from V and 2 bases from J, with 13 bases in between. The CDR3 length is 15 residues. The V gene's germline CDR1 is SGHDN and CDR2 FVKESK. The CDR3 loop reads CASSQRTGSNTEAFF. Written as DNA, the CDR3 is TGTGCCAGCAGCCAGCGCACAGGGAGCAACACTGAAGCTTTCTTT.

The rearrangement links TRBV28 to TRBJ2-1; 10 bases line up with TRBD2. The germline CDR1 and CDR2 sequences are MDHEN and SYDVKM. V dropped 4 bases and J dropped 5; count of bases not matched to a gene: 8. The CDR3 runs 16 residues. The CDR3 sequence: CASSSTGLAENNEQFF. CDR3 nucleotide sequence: TGTGCCAGCAGTTCTACCGGACTAGCGGAAAACAATGAGCAGTTCTTC. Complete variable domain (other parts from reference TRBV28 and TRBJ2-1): DVKVTQSSRYLVKRTGEKVFLECVQDMDHENMFWYRQDPGLGLRLIYFSYDVKMKEKGDIPEGYSVSREKKERFSLILESASTNQTSMYLCASSSTGLAENNEQFFGPGTRLTVL.

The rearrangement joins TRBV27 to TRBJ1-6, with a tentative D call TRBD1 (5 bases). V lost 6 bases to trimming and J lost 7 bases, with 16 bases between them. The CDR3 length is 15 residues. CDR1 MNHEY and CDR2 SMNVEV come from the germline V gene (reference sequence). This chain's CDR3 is CASRLVRGSNSPLHF. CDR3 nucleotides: TGTGCCAGCAGACTTGTCCGGGGGTCCAATTCACCCCTCCACTTT.

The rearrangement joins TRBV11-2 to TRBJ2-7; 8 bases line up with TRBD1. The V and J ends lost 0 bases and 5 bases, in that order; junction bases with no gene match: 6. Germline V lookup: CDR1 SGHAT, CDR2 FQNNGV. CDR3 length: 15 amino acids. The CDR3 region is CASSLEDRVWDEQYF. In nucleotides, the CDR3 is TGTGCCAGCAGCTTAGAGGACAGGGTCTGGGACGAGCAGTACTTC.